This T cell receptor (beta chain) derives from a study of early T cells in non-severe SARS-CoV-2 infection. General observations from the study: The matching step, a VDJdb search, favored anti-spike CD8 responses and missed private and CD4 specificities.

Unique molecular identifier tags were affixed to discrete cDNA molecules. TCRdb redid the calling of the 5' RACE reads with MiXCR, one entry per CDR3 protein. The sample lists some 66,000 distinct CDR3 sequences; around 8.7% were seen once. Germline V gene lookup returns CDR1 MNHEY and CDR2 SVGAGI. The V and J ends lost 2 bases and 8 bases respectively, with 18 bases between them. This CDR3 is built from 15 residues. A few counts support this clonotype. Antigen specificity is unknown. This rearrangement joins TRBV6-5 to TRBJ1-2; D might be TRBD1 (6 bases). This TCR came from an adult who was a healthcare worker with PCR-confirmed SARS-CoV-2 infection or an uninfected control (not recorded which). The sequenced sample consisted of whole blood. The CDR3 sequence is CASSYIGGVNGGYTF. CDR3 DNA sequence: TGTGCCAGCAGTTACATAGGGGGTGTTAATGGCGGCTACACCTTC.